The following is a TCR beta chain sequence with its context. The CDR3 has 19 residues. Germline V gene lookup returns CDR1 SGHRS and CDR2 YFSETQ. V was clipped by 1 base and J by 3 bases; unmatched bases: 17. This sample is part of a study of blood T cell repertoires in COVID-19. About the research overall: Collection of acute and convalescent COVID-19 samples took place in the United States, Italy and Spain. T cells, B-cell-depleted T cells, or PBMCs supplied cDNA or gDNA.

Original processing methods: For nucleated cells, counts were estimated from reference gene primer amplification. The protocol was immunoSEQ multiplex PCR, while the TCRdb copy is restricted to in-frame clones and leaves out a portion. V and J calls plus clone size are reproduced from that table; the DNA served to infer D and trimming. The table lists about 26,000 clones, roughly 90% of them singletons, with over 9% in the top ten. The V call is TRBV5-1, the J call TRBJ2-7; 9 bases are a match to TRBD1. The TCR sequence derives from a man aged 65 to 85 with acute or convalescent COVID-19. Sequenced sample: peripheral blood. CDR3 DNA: TGCGCCAGCAGCTTGCAACAGGGGGCCCCCAAGGGGTTGGTCTACGAGCAGTACTTC. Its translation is CASSLQQGAPKGLVYEQYF.